This T cell receptor beta chain was retrieved from a study of post-analysis software for immune sequencing data. Study-level information: Progressive-relapsing, secondary progressive and relapsing-remitting multiple sclerosis were among the disease courses included. Study-level findings and limits: Normalized Chao1 diversity was significantly reduced in patients versus controls. Patients carried four or five TRBV segments more frequently than controls did, and TRBV5-6, TRBV5-1 and TRBV20-1 were among them.

Per germline, CDR1 SQVTM and CDR2 ANQGSEA. The CDR3 length is 12 residues. V lost 3 bases and J 0 bases, leaving 5 bases between the germline ends. Sequencing libraries made from TCR beta cDNA carried unique molecular identifiers. TCRdb ran MiXCR on the PCR reads and lists one entry per CDR3 protein. The sample has about 540,000 distinct CDR3 sequences, under 40% seen once; the top ten hold 6%. On this clonotype itself: Its specificity is not known.

The chain is built from TRBV29-1 and TRBJ1-1; possibly TRBD1 for D (5 bases). The receptor was derived from a girl aged 2-17 years with multiple sclerosis. Sequencing was done on a sample of blood. The CDR3 bases are TGCAGCGTTGAGGGGGTGAACACTGAAGCTTTCTTT. This sequence encodes CSVEGVNTEAFF.